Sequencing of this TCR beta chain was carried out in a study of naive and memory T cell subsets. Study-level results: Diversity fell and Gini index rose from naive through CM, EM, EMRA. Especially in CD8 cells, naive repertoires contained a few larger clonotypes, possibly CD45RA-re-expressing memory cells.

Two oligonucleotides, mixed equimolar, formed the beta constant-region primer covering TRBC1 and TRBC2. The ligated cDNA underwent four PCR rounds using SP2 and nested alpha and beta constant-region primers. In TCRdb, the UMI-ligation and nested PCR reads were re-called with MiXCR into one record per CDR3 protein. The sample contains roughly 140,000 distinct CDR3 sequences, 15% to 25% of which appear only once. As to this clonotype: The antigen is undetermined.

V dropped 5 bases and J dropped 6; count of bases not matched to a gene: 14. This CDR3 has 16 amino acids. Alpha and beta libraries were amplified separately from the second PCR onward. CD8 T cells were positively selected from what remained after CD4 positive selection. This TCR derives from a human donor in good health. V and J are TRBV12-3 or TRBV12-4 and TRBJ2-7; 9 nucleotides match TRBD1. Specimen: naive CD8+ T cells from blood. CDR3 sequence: CASSPRSRDRVTEQYF. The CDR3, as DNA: TGTGCCAGCAGTCCCCGAAGCCGGGACAGGGTCACCGAGCAGTACTTC.